This T cell receptor (beta chain) is drawn from a study of blood T cell repertoires in COVID-19. Looking at the study overall: Sources were T cells, B-cell-depleted T cells, or PBMCs; the material itself was cDNA or gDNA.

Assay: immunoSEQ multiplex PCR; the TCRdb copy retains only in-frame clones and omits some. The sample carries over 150,000 clones, about 84% recorded once. The CDR3 length is 13 residues. V shed 6 bases and J shed 5 bases, with 8 bases lying between them. Germline CDR1 reads LNHDA; CDR2 reads SQIVND (reference sequence). This sequence joins TRBV19 and TRBJ1-6, with D maybe TRBD1 (5 bases). This clonotype was obtained from a human donor in a cohort sampled during active COVID-19. The sequencing input was peripheral blood. CDR3 nucleotides: TGTGCCAGTAGGAACAGGAATAATTCACCCCTCCACTTT. The encoded protein is CASRNRNNSPLHF.